This TCR beta chain was sequenced for a study of OX40 agonist ivuxolimab in advanced cancers. This CDR3 region has 16 residues. Germline CDR1 and CDR2: LNHNV and YYDKDF (reference sequence). J was trimmed by 2 bases and V by 4 bases; bases with no gene match: 7. TCRdb's copy holds only in-frame clones and misses some; the assay was immunoSEQ multiplex PCR. This sample has about 62,000 clones; roughly 84% occur once, and the top ten carry approximately 0.25%. The chain employs TRBV15 and TRBJ2-5, with TRBD1 matching 10 bases. The material sequenced was CD4+ or CD8+ T cells sorted from blood, taken in a trial of the OX40 agonist ivuxolimab. The receptor was derived from an adult with an advanced solid tumor such as melanoma, head and neck, liver or kidney cancer. The CDR3 region is CATSTRQGARQETQYF. The CDR3 bases are TGTGCCACCAGCACCCGACAGGGGGCGCGGCAAGAGACCCAGTACTTC. The entire variable domain, with the rest obtained from reference TRBV15 and TRBJ2-5, is as follows: DAMVIQNPRYQVTQFGKPVTLSCSQTLNHNVMYWYQQKSSQAPKLLFHYYDKDFNNEADTPDNFQSRRPNTSFCFLDIRSPGLGDTAMYLCATSTRQGARQETQYFGPGTRLLVL.